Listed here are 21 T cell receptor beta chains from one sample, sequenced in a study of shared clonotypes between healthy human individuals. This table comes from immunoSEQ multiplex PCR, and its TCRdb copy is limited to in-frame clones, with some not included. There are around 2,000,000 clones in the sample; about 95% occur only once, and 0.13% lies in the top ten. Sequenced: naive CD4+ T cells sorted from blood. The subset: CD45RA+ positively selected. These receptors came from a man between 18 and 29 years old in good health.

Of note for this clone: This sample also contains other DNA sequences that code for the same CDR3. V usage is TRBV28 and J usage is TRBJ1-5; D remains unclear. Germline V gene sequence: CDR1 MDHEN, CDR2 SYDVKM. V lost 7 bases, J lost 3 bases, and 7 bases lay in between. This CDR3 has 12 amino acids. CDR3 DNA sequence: TGTGCCAGCACCTCTTCCAATCAGCCCCAGCATTTT. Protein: CASTSSNQPQHF.

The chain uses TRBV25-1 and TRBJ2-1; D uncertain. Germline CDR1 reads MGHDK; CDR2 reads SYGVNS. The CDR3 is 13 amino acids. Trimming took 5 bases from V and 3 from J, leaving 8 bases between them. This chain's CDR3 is CASSRPSYNEQFF. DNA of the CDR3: TGTGCCAGCAGTCGGCCAAGCTACAATGAGCAGTTCTTC.

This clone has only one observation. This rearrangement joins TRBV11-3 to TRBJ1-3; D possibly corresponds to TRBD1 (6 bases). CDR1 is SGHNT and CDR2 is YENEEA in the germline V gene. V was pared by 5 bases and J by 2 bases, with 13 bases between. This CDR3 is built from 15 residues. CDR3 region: CASSKQGSPGNTIYF. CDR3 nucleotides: TGTGCCAGCAGCAAACAGGGTTCGCCTGGAAACACCATATATTTT.

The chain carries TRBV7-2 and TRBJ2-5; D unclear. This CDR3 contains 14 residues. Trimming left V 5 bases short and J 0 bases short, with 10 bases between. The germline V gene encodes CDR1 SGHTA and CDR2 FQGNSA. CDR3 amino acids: CASSQVAYQETQYF. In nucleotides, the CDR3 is TGTGCCAGCAGCCAAGTGGCCTACCAAGAGACCCAGTACTTC. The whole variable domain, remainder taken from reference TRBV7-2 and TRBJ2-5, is GAGVSQSPSNKVTEKGKDVELRCDPISGHTALYWYRQSLGQGLEFLIYFQGNSAPDKSGLPSDRFSAERTGGSVSTLTIQRTQQEDSAVYLCASSQVAYQETQYFGPGTRLLVL.

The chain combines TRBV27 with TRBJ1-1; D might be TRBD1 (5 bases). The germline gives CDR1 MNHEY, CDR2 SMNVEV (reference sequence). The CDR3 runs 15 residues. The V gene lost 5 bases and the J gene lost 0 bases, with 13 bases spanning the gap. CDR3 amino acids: CASSPAGHLNTEAFF. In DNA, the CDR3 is TGTGCCAGCAGTCCAGCAGGGCATTTGAACACTGAAGCTTTCTTT.

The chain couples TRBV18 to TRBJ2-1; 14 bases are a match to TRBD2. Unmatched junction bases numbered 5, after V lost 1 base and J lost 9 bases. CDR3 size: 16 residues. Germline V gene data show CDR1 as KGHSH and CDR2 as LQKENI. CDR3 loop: CASSPRLAGGPLEQFF. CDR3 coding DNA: TGTGCCAGCTCACCACGACTAGCGGGAGGGCCACTTGAGCAGTTCTTC.

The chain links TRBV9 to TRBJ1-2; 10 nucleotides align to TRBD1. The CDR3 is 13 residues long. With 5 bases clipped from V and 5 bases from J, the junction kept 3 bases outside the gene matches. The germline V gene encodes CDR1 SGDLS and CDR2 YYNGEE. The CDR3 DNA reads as TGTGCCAGCAGGAGGACAGGGGGTTATGGCTACACCTTC. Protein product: CASRRTGGYGYTF.

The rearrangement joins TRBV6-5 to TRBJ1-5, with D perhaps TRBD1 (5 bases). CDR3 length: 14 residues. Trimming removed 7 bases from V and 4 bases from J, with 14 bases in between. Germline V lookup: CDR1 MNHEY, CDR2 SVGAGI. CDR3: CASKGTGRNQPQHF. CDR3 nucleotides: TGTGCCAGCAAGGGGACTGGCCGAAATCAGCCCCAGCATTTT.

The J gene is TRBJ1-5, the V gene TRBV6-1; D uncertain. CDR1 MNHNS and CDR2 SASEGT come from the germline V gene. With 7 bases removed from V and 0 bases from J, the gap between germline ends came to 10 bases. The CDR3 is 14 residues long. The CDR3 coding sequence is TGTGCCAGCATTCTGGACCTTAGCAATCAGCCCCAGCATTTT. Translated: CASILDLSNQPQHF.

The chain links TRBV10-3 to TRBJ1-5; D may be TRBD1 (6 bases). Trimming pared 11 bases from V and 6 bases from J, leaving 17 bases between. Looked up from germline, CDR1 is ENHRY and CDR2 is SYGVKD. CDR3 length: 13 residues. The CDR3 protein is CAVGQTVSQPQHF. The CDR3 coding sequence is TGTGCCGTCGGACAGACCGTCTCTCAGCCCCAGCATTTT.

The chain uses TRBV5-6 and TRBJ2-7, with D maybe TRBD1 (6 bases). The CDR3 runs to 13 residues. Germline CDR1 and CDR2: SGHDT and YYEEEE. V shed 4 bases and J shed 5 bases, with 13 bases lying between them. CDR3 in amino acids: CASSPVGGNEQYF. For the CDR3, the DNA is TGTGCCAGCAGCCCGGTAGGGGGAAACGAGCAGTACTTC.

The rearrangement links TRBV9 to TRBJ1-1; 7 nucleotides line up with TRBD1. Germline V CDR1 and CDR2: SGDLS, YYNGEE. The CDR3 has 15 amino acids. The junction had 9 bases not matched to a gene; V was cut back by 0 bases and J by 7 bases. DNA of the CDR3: TGTGCCAGCAGCGTAGACGTAGAGGGGGCAGGTGAAGCTTTCTTT. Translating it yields CASSVDVEGAGEAFF.

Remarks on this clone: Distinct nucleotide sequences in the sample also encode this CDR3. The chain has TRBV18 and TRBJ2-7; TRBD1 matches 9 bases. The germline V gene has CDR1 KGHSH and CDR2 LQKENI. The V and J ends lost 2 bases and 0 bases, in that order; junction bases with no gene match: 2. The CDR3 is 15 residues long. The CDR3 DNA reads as TGTGCCAGCTCACCAGGGACAGGGAGCTCCTACGAGCAGTACTTC. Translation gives CASSPGTGSSYEQYF.

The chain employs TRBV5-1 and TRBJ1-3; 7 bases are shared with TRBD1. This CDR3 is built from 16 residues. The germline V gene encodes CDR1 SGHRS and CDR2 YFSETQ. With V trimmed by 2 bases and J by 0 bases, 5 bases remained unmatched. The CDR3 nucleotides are TGCGCCAGCAGCTTAAGTGACAGGGCCTCTGGAAACACCATATATTTT. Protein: CASSLSDRASGNTIYF.

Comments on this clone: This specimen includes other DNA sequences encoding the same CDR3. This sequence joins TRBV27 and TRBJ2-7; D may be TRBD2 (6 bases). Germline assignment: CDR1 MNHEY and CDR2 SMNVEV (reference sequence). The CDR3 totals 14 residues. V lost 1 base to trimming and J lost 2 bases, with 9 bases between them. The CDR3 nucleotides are TGTGCCAGCAGTTTATTAGGAGGGACCTACGAGCAGTACTTC. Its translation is CASSLLGGTYEQYF.

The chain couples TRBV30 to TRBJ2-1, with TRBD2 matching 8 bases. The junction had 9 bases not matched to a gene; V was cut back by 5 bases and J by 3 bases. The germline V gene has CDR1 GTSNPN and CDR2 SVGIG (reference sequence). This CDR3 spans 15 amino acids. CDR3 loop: CAWGAGGAYYNEQFF. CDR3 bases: TGTGCCTGGGGAGCCGGGGGGGCGTACTACAATGAGCAGTTCTTC. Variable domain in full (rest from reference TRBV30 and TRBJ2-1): SQTIHQWPATLVQPVGSPLSLECTVEGTSNPNLYWYRQAAGRGLQLLFYSVGIGQISSEVPQNLSASRPQDRQFILSSKKLLLSDSGFYLCAWGAGGAYYNEQFFGPGTRLTVL.

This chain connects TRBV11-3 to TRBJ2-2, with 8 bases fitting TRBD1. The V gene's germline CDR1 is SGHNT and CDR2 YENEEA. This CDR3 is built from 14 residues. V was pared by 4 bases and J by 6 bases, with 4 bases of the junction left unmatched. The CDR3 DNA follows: TGTGCCAGCAGCTCCGGACAGGGCCCCGGGGAGCTGTTTTTT. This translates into CASSSGQGPGELFF.

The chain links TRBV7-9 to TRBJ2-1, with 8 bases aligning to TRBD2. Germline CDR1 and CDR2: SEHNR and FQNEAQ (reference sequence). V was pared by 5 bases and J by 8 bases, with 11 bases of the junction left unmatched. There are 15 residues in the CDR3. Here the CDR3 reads CASSTYTTGGDEQFF. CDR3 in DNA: TGTGCCAGCAGCACCTACACAACGGGAGGGGATGAGCAGTTCTTC.

CDR3 loop: CASSRDLYEQYF. In DNA form, the CDR3 reads TGCGCCAGCAGCCGGGACCTCTACGAGCAGTACTTC. This chain links TRBV5-1 with TRBJ2-7; TRBD1 or TRBD2 may be the D gene (5 bases each). Deletions cut 4 bases from V and 3 bases from J, with 8 bases between. CDR3 length: 12 residues. CDR1 is SGHRS, CDR2 YFSETQ, per germline.

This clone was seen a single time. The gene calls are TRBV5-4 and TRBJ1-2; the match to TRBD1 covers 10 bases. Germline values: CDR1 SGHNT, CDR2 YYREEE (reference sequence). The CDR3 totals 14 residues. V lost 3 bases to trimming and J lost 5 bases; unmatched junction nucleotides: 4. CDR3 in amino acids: CASSYRQGAYGYTF. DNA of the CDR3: TGTGCCAGCAGCTATCGACAGGGGGCGTATGGCTACACCTTC.

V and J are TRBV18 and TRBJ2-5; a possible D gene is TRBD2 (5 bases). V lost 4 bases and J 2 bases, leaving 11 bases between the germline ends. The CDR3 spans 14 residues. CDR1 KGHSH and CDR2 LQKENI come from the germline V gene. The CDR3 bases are TGTGCCAGCTCACAATCTAGCACACAAGAGACCCAGTACTTC. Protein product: CASSQSSTQETQYF.